One and the same sample provided the 30 T cell receptor beta chains below, sequenced in a study of T-cell memory formation after mild COVID-19. From the 5' RACE reads, TCRdb called clonotypes with MiXCR, one entry per CDR3 protein. The sample has roughly 510,000 distinct CDR3 sequences, 17% seen once; the top ten hold less than 10%. The source material was PBMCs or a T cell subset sorted from them (not recorded which). The receptors originated from an adult woman who had mild COVID-19 (a few samples of this study predate the infection). Cell type and time point are not known.

This clonotype was observed a handful of times. The chain recombines TRBV7-3 with TRBJ2-5, with D perhaps TRBD2 (6 bases). Germline loops: CDR1 SGHTA, CDR2 FQGTGA. The CDR3 has 15 amino acids. Deletions cut 3 bases from V and 4 bases from J, with 15 bases between. This CDR3 is CASSLTRGFGETQYF. The CDR3 DNA reads as TGTGCCAGCAGCTTGACTCGGGGGTTCGGAGAGACCCAGTACTTC.

This rearrangement joins TRBV9 to TRBJ1-5, with D tentatively TRBD1 (5 bases). Germline V gene sequence: CDR1 SGDLS, CDR2 YYNGEE. The CDR3 sequence is 14 residues long. V gave up 5 bases and J gave up 3 bases, with 12 bases separating them. The CDR3 DNA follows: TGTGCCAGCAGTCGAGGGGACCACAATCAGCCCCAGCATTTT. Encoded protein: CASSRGDHNQPQHF.

This clonotype was seen only a few times. The chain carries TRBV24-1 and TRBJ2-1; the D call may be TRBD1 or TRBD2 (5 bases each). The length of the CDR3 is 15 residues. Trimming took 6 bases from V and 5 from J, leaving 16 bases between them. The germline V gene encodes CDR1 KGHDR and CDR2 SFDVKD. The CDR3 here is CATSIGGSKHNEQFF. In nucleotides, the CDR3 is TGTGCCACCAGTATTGGGGGTTCGAAACACAATGAGCAGTTCTTC.

The chain uses TRBV23-1 and TRBJ2-2; D possibly corresponds to TRBD2 (5 bases). TRBV23-1 is an ORF; its function is uncertain. This CDR3 region has 16 residues. V gave up 7 bases and J gave up 3 bases, with 18 bases separating them. Here the CDR3 DNA reads TGCGCCAGCACCGAACGGGGATGTAATCACACCGGGGAGCTGTTTTTT. Its protein product is CASTERGCNHTGELFF.

In its sample, this clonotype was seen once. CDR3 sequence reads: CASSQGRESITDTQYF. The CDR3 nucleotides are TGTGCCAGCAGCCAAGGGCGGGAGTCGATAACAGATACGCAGTATTTT. The chain combines TRBV3-1 with TRBJ2-3; TRBD2 aligns across 7 bases. Germline CDR1 LGHDT, CDR2 YNNKEL (reference sequence). The CDR3 is 16 amino acids. V dropped 1 base and J dropped 3; count of bases not matched to a gene: 7.

This chain links TRBV4-2 with TRBJ2-7; TRBD2 matches 11 bases. Germline V lookup: CDR1 LGHNA, CDR2 YNFKEQ. This CDR3 contains 16 residues. V trimming: 0 bases; J trimming: 3 bases; junction bases outside the gene matches: 4. CDR3 sequence (DNA): TGTGCCAGCAGCCAAGAACTGACTAGCGGGGTCTACGAGCAGTACTTC. Protein product: CASSQELTSGVYEQYF.

The sample holds many counts of this clonotype. The chain couples TRBV2 to TRBJ2-1; D is uncertain. The CDR3 has 13 amino acids. Germline V gives CDR1 SNHLY, CDR2 FYNNEI. V lost 8 bases to trimming and J lost 0 bases, with 8 bases between them. CDR3: CASVPDSYNEQFF. The CDR3 bases are TGTGCCAGCGTGCCGGACTCCTACAATGAGCAGTTCTTC.

The chain has TRBV6-2 or TRBV6-3 and TRBJ1-2; 7 bases are shared with TRBD1. The J segment lost 5 bases and the V segment lost 8 bases, leaving 11 bases of the junction unmatched. The CDR3 length is 14 residues. The germline V gene has CDR1 MNHEY and CDR2 SVGEGT. CDR3 nucleotides: TGTGCCAGCGGTCCGGGACAGACTTCTTATGGCTACACCTTC. Its protein product is CASGPGQTSYGYTF.

Ten or more counts support this clonotype. The chain has TRBV27 and TRBJ1-1; a possible D gene is TRBD1 (6 bases). V lost 4 bases and J 8 bases, leaving 14 bases between the germline ends. The CDR3 runs to 13 residues. Germline V gene data show CDR1 as MNHEY and CDR2 as SMNVEV (reference sequence). The CDR3 reads CASSSPDRKEAFF. In DNA form, the CDR3 reads TGTGCCAGCAGTTCCCCCGACAGGAAGGAAGCTTTCTTT.

This clonotype was observed a handful of times. The chain couples TRBV3-1 to TRBJ2-1, with 9 bases that match TRBD2. This CDR3 region has 14 residues. Germline V gene sequence: CDR1 LGHDT, CDR2 YNNKEL (reference sequence). The V gene end was trimmed by 7 bases and the J gene end by 8 bases; junction bases not matched to a gene: 9. In DNA form, the CDR3 reads TGTGCCAGCACGAGGGGACTAGCAGGCGATGAGCAGTTCTTC. This gives the protein CASTRGLAGDEQFF.

In its sample, this clonotype was seen a few times. The rearrangement links TRBV5-5 to TRBJ1-3; D not certain. The length of the CDR3 is 14 residues. Per germline, CDR1 SGHKS and CDR2 YYEKEE (reference sequence). With 2 bases removed from V and 11 bases from J, the gap between germline ends came to 17 bases. The CDR3 DNA reads as TGTGCCAGCAGCTTAGTAGACCTACAAAAGGCCATATATTTT. Protein product: CASSLVDLQKAIYF. Full variable domain (missing parts from reference TRBV5-5 and TRBJ1-3): DAGVTQSPTHLIKTRGQQVTLRCSPISGHKSVSWYQQVLGQGPQFIFQYYEKEERGRGNFPDRFSARQFPNYSSELNVNALLLGDSALYLCASSLVDLQKAIYFGEGSWLTVV.

The chain is built from TRBV12-3 or TRBV12-4 and TRBJ2-1; D is ambiguous. The CDR3 runs 14 residues. V dropped 0 bases and J dropped 8 bases, with 11 bases sitting between them. CDR3 residues: CASSLAGYYDEQFF. In nucleotides, the CDR3 is TGTGCCAGCAGTTTAGCCGGCTATTACGATGAGCAGTTCTTC.

The rearrangement joins TRBV5-1 to TRBJ1-2; perhaps TRBD1 as D (5 bases). This CDR3 is 16 amino acids long. With 1 base removed from V and 4 bases from J, the gap between germline ends came to 17 bases. Germline V gene data show CDR1 as SGHRS and CDR2 as YFSETQ. In DNA form, the CDR3 reads TGCGCCAGCAGCTTGACGAGTCCGGGGGTCGGCTATGGCTACACCTTC. It yields the protein CASSLTSPGVGYGYTF.

This chain links TRBV20-1 with TRBJ2-2; the D gene is possibly TRBD2 (5 bases). The CDR3 spans 15 residues. The V gene lost 7 bases and the J gene lost 1 base, with 16 bases spanning the gap. Per germline, CDR1 DFQATT and CDR2 SNEGSKA (reference sequence). The CDR3 loop reads CSVPSAGRNTGELFF. DNA for the CDR3: TGCAGTGTCCCAAGCGCGGGTCGGAACACCGGGGAGCTGTTTTTT.

The rearrangement uses TRBV3-1 and TRBJ2-1; D remains ambiguous. Trimming shortened V by 0 bases and J by 9 bases, and 9 bases separated the two germline ends. CDR3 length equals 13 residues. The germline V gene has CDR1 LGHDT and CDR2 YNNKEL (reference sequence). In nucleotides, the CDR3 is TGTGCCAGCAGCCAAGATACTGTGGGTGAGCAGTTCTTC. Translated: CASSQDTVGEQFF.

This clonotype was detected only once. V is TRBV6-2 or TRBV6-3 and J is TRBJ2-3, with D maybe TRBD1 (5 bases). Germline V gives CDR1 MNHEY, CDR2 SVGEGT. The CDR3 consists of 13 residues. V lost 0 bases, J lost 6 bases, and 7 bases lay in between. The CDR3 DNA reads TGTGCCAGCAGTTACTCCCACAGGGATACGCAGTATTTT. Translated, it gives CASSYSHRDTQYF.

This clonotype occurred many times. V gene TRBV12-3 or TRBV12-4 combines with J gene TRBJ2-3, with D possibly TRBD2 on 6 matching bases. Trimming removed 6 bases at V and 5 bases at J, with 9 bases between. This CDR3 is built from 12 residues. The CDR3 DNA sequence: TGTGCCAGCAGGAGGGAGGTAGATACGCAGTATTTT. Translated: CASRREVDTQYF.

V usage is TRBV12-5 and J usage is TRBJ2-3, with TRBD2 identical over 8 bases. The CDR3 runs 19 residues. The germline V gene has CDR1 LGHNT and CDR2 FRNRAP. V was pared by 0 bases and J by 8 bases, with 19 bases of the junction left unmatched. The CDR3 region is CASGLVRSESGGIRGTQYF. The CDR3 DNA reads as TGTGCTAGTGGTTTGGTACGGTCGGAGAGCGGGGGCATTAGAGGTACGCAGTATTTT.

The rearrangement joins TRBV12-3 or TRBV12-4 to TRBJ1-1; D ambiguous. Trimming removed 6 bases at V and 1 base at J, with 18 bases between. CDR3 length: 16 amino acids. Written as DNA, the CDR3 is TGTGCCAGCAGCCCCCCGGGAGTTCAGGAGAACACTGAAGCTTTCTTT. Translating gives CASSPPGVQENTEAFF.

The V gene is TRBV10-3, the J gene TRBJ2-7; 13 positions agree with TRBD2. The CDR3 is 15 residues long. The trim removed 2 bases at V and 3 bases at J, leaving 1 base unmatched. Germline CDR1 and CDR2: ENHRY and SYGVKD. The CDR3 here is CAISETSGGDYEQYF. CDR3 in DNA: TGTGCCATCAGTGAGACTAGCGGGGGGGACTACGAGCAGTACTTC.

This clonotype has more than one count but fewer than ten. The rearrangement joins TRBV4-3 to TRBJ2-3; TRBD2 is a possible D gene (5 bases). V was cut by 0 bases and J by 7 bases, with 11 bases left in between. CDR1 LGHNA and CDR2 YSLEER come from the germline V gene. CDR3 length: 14 amino acids. The DNA of the CDR3 is TGCGCCAGCAGCCAAGATCGGGCGGGTTATACGCAGTATTTT. Protein sequence: CASSQDRAGYTQYF.

This clonotype occurred a few times. The chain joins TRBV20-1 to TRBJ1-2; D remains ambiguous. V gave up 5 bases and J gave up 5 bases, with 18 bases separating them. CDR1 is DFQATT and CDR2 is SNEGSKA in the germline V gene (reference sequence). This CDR3 is 14 amino acids long. The CDR3 DNA sequence: TGCAGTGCTCCCGACACGGCGACGCCATATGGCTACACCTTC. Protein sequence: CSAPDTATPYGYTF.

The chain employs TRBV24-1 and TRBJ2-5; TRBD1 or TRBD2 may be the D gene (5 bases each). Germline assignment: CDR1 KGHDR and CDR2 SFDVKD. Trimming left V 4 bases short and J 0 bases short, with 11 bases between. The CDR3 length is 15 residues. CDR3 sequence (DNA): TGTGCCACCAGTGACGGGGCCCGGTACCAAGAGACCCAGTACTTC. This codes for CATSDGARYQETQYF.

There are many counts of this clonotype. The chain links TRBV12-3 or TRBV12-4 to TRBJ1-5; 9 bases agree with TRBD1. V lost 5 bases, J lost 7 bases, and 12 bases stayed unmatched. There are 16 residues in the CDR3. The CDR3 DNA follows: TGTGCCAGCAGTGATGAAAGATACAGGGGGCGACAGCCCCAGCATTTT. It yields the protein CASSDERYRGRQPQHF.

The chain is built from TRBV4-1 and TRBJ2-5, with D maybe TRBD1 (6 bases). CDR3 length equals 16 residues. V lost 4 bases and J 1 base, leaving 16 bases between the germline ends. Germline CDR1 is MGHRA and CDR2 is YSYEKL. CDR3 sequence (DNA): TGCGCCAGCAGCCGCGTCCCGACAGGCTCCCAAGAGACCCAGTACTTC. Amino acid sequence: CASSRVPTGSQETQYF.

This clonotype was detected a few times. The rearrangement links TRBV29-1 to TRBJ2-3; 10 bases map to TRBD2. With 5 bases clipped from V and 5 bases from J, the junction kept 7 bases outside the gene matches. The CDR3 contains 14 residues. Germline assignment: CDR1 SQVTM and CDR2 ANQGSEA. CDR3 sequence: CSVRTSGSLDTQYF. The CDR3 region has the DNA TGCAGCGTTAGGACTAGCGGAAGTCTAGATACGCAGTATTTT.

V gene TRBV6-5 combines with J gene TRBJ2-2; 10 bases are shared with TRBD2. The germline CDR1 and CDR2 sequences are MNHEY and SVGAGI. After removal of 0 bases from V and 3 bases from J, the junction contained 7 bases not matched to a gene. The CDR3 runs to 18 residues. The chain's CDR3 is CASSYSLTSGMYTGELFF. CDR3 DNA: TGTGCCAGCAGTTACTCCCTCACTAGCGGGATGTACACCGGGGAGCTGTTTTTT.

In this sample, this clonotype is medium-sized (0.01 to 0.1%). V is TRBV6-2 or TRBV6-3 and J is TRBJ2-2; TRBD1 matches 9 bases. CDR3 size: 16 residues. The germline gives CDR1 MNHEY, CDR2 SVGEGT. V lost 2 bases, J lost 5 bases, and 6 bases stayed unmatched. The CDR3 protein is CASSYPTGGSTGELFF. The DNA for the CDR3 is TGTGCCAGCAGTTACCCGACAGGGGGATCGACCGGGGAGCTGTTTTTT.

The chain has TRBV5-8 and TRBJ2-2, with a possible D match to TRBD2 (5 bases). V was shortened by 2 bases and J by 4 bases, with 12 bases between the two germline ends. Germline CDR1 is SGHTS and CDR2 is YDEGEE. The CDR3 covers 15 residues. The CDR3 is CASSFLTGSTGELFF. CDR3 DNA sequence: TGTGCCAGCAGCTTCCTCACGGGGAGCACCGGGGAGCTGTTTTTT.

This clonotype has only a few counts. V is TRBV6-1 and J is TRBJ2-5; D remains unclear. CDR1 is MNHNS, CDR2 SASEGT, per germline. Deletions cut 2 bases from V and 2 bases from J, with 9 bases between. This CDR3 is built from 14 residues. DNA of the CDR3: TGTGCCAGCAGTGAACCGGACCTTCAAGAGACCCAGTACTTC. Protein product: CASSEPDLQETQYF.